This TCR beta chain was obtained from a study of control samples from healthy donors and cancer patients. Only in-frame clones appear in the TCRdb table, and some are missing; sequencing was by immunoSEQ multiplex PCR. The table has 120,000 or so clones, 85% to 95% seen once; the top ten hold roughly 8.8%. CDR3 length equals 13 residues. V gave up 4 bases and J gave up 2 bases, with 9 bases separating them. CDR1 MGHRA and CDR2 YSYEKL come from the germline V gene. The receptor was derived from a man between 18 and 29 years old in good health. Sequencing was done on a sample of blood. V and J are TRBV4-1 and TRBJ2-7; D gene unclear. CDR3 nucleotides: TGCGCCAGCAGCCCTTACCTCACCTACGAGCAGTACTTC. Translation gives CASSPYLTYEQYF.